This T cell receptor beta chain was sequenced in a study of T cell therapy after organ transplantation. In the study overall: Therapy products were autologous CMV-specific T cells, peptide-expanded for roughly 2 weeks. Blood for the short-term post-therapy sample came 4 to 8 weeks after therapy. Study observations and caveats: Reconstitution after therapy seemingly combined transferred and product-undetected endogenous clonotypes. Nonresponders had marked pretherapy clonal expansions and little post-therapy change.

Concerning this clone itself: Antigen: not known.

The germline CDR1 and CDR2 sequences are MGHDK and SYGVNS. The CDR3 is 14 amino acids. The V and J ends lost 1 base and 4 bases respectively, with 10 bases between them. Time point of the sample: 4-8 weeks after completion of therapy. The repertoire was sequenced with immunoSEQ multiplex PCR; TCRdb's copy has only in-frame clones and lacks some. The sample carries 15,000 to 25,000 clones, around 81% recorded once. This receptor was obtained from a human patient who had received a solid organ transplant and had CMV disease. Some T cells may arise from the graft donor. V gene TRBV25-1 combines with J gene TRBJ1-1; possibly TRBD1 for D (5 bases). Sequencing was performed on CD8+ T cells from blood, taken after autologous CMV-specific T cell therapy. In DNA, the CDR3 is TGTGCCAGCAGTGAATCCGGCAGGGCCACTGAAGCTTTCTTT. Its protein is CASSESGRATEAFF.